One and the same sample provided the 8 T cell receptor beta chains below, sequenced in a study of blood T cell repertoires in COVID-19. Libraries were prepared by immunoSEQ multiplex PCR; TCRdb keeps only in-frame clonotypes and omits some of them. The table lists about 190,000 clones, around four fifths of them singletons. Specimen: peripheral blood. The receptors were gathered from a human donor in a cohort sampled during active COVID-19.

The chain carries TRBV5-1 and TRBJ2-5, with D possibly being TRBD2 (6 bases). Trimming left V 2 bases short and J 9 bases short, with 14 bases between. The V gene's germline CDR1 is SGHRS and CDR2 YFSETQ. The CDR3 loop spans 13 amino acids. This chain's CDR3 is CASSFDWEEAQYF. Written as DNA, the CDR3 is TGCGCCAGCAGCTTCGACTGGGAGGAGGCCCAGTACTTC. The full variable domain, its missing parts supplied by reference TRBV5-1 and TRBJ2-5, is KAGVTQTPRYLIKTRGQQVTLSCSPISGHRSVSWYQQTPGQGLQFLFEYFSETQRNKGNFPGRFSGRQFSNSRSEMNVSTLELGDSALYLCASSFDWEEAQYFGPGTRLLVL.

The chain couples TRBV18 to TRBJ2-2, with a possible D match to TRBD1 (6 bases). V shed 5 bases and J shed 0 bases, with 10 bases lying between them. Germline values: CDR1 KGHSH, CDR2 LQKENI. The CDR3 runs to 15 residues. CDR3 sequence: CASSSTGPNTGELFF. The DNA of the CDR3 is TGTGCCAGCTCATCGACAGGACCGAACACCGGGGAGCTGTTTTTT.

The chain employs TRBV2 and TRBJ1-4; 7 bases are shared with TRBD1. Germline trimming cut 6 bases from V and 5 bases from J; bases unmatched to any gene: 12. Germline V lookup: CDR1 SNHLY, CDR2 FYNNEI. The CDR3 extends over 16 amino acids. The CDR3 bases are TGTGCCAGCAGGCTCACACCCGGGACAGAAAATGAAAAACTGTTTTTT. The encoded protein is CASRLTPGTENEKLFF. The whole variable domain, remainder taken from reference TRBV2 and TRBJ1-4, is EPEVTQTPSHQVTQMGQEVILRCVPISNHLYFYWYRQILGQKVEFLVSFYNNEISEKSEIFDDQFSVERPDGSNFTLKIRSTKLEDSAMYFCASRLTPGTENEKLFFGSGTQLSVL.

V is TRBV28 and J is TRBJ2-5; no clear D. Germline CDR1 MDHEN, CDR2 SYDVKM. The CDR3 runs to 12 residues. V lost 8 bases, J lost 5 bases, and 12 bases lay in between. The CDR3 DNA follows: TGTGCCAGCCTCGACACCTACGAGACCCAGTACTTC. Protein product: CASLDTYETQYF.

The V and J genes are TRBV3-1 (or the pseudogene TRBV3-2) and TRBJ2-1; 7 nucleotides align to TRBD1. Germline lookup yields CDR1 LGHDT and CDR2 YNNKEL (reference sequence). This CDR3 has 15 residues. The trim removed 6 bases at V and 4 bases at J, leaving 9 bases unmatched. This chain's CDR3 is CASRDGQVTYNEQFF. The CDR3 DNA reads TGTGCCAGCAGGGATGGACAGGTTACTTACAATGAGCAGTTCTTC.

The chain employs TRBV4-2 and TRBJ2-7; TRBD1 matches 8 bases. This CDR3 has 15 amino acids. CDR1 and CDR2 from the germline V gene are LGHNA and YNFKEQ. V lost 5 bases and J lost 0; bases outside the gene matches: 6. The CDR3 here is CASSIGQGSSYEQYF. The CDR3 coding sequence is TGTGCCAGCAGCATAGGACAGGGAAGCTCCTACGAGCAGTACTTC.

This clone was seen only a few times. The chain joins TRBV6-6 to TRBJ1-5; D might be TRBD1 (6 bases). The CDR3 runs to 17 residues. Looked up from germline, CDR1 is MNHNY and CDR2 is SVGAGI (reference sequence). The ends were cut back, 5 bases at V and 1 base at J, with 18 bases in the middle. Here the CDR3 reads CASSPLTGYVSNQPQHF. The CDR3 DNA follows: TGTGCCAGCAGTCCTCTAACAGGGTATGTGAGCAATCAGCCCCAGCATTTT.

The V gene is TRBV9, the J gene TRBJ2-1; no firm D call. Germline CDR1 SGDLS, CDR2 YYNGEE. This CDR3 contains 15 residues. Trimming removed 0 bases from V and 8 bases from J, with 15 bases in between. The CDR3 bases are TGTGCCAGCAGCGTAGCCTCTTCTGGAGCCGATGAGCAGTTCTTC. The encoded protein is CASSVASSGADEQFF.